This is a list of T cell receptor beta chains from one sample in a study of cytomegalovirus exposure and HLA in healthy donors. Only in-frame clones appear in the TCRdb table, and some are missing; sequencing was by immunoSEQ multiplex PCR. The data hold around 140,000 clones, with roughly 79% observed a single time. Sequencing was done on a sample of PBMCs. Receptors originate from a male donor in good health and CMV-seronegative. The CDR3 runs from the conserved cysteine through the conserved F or W. Each record gives: clone size, D gene, J gene, V gene, CDR3 protein, CDR3 DNA. The D gene is left open where the match is weak. Size values are once, few and many counts, or a class for expanded clones, and some rows have none.

>-|-|TRBJ1-6|TRBV7-9
CASSPEAWSASPLHF
TGTGCCAGCAGCCCCGAGGCCTGGTCGGCTTCACCCCTCCACTTT
>-|TRBD2|TRBJ2-3|TRBV2
CASSSGGPAIDTQYF
TGTGCCAGCAGTAGCGGGGGCCCAGCTATCGATACGCAGTATTTT
>-|TRBD2|TRBJ2-5|TRBV7-7
CASSLGTSGGLETQYF
TGTGCTAGCAGCTTGGGAACTAGCGGGGGTTTGGAGACCCAGTACTTC
>few|-|TRBJ2-7|TRBV10-3
CAIAHEVGEQYF
TGTGCCATCGCCCATGAGGTGGGCGAGCAGTACTTC
>-|TRBD2|TRBJ2-1|TRBV4-1
CASSQGVASGGLYNEQFF
TGCGCCAGCAGCCAAGGAGTGGCTAGCGGGGGGCTATACAATGAGCAGTTCTTC
>-|-|TRBJ2-2|TRBV4-1
CASSQSPGWNTGELFF
TGCGCCAGCAGCCAAAGCCCGGGATGGAACACCGGGGAGCTGTTTTTT
>-|TRBD2|TRBJ2-3|TRBV7-2
CASSSGLAGPDTQYF
TGTGCCAGCAGCTCGGGACTAGCGGGGCCGGATACGCAGTATTTT
>once|TRBD1|TRBJ1-5|TRBV7-9
CASSPGGSNQPQHF
TGTGCCAGCAGCCCAGGGGGTTCTAATCAGCCCCAGCATTTT
>-|TRBD1|TRBJ2-1|TRBV6-6
CASGLVMGTGSNEQFF
TGTGCCAGCGGATTAGTTATGGGGACAGGTTCCAATGAGCAGTTCTTC
>-|-|TRBJ2-2|TRBV7-7
CASSLVAQGNTGELFF
TGTGCTAGCAGCTTAGTCGCCCAGGGGAACACCGGGGAGCTGTTTTTT
>-|-|TRBJ2-5|TRBV10-3
CAISEGGETQYF
TGTGCCATCAGCGAGGGCGGAGAGACCCAGTACTTC
>-|TRBD1|TRBJ2-7|TRBV6-6
CASSKGTAYEQYF
TGTGCCAGCAGCAAGGGGACAGCCTACGAGCAGTACTTC
>once|-|TRBJ1-5|TRBV6-4
CASSVHNVPGGFNQPQHF
TGTGCCAGCAGTGTCCACAACGTTCCGGGAGGTTTCAATCAGCCCCAGCATTTT
>-|TRBD2|TRBJ2-3|TRBV7-9
CASSPGLAGGTDTQYF
TGTGCCAGCAGCCCCGGACTAGCGGGGGGCACAGATACGCAGTATTTT
>few|-|TRBJ1-4|TRBV6-5
CASSYSGSPEKLFF
TGTGCCAGCAGTTACTCGGGCAGTCCCGAAAAACTGTTTTTT
>-|-|TRBJ1-5|TRBV18
CASSPRTDNQPQHF
TGTGCCAGCTCACCACGGACAGATAATCAGCCCCAGCATTTT
>-|-|TRBJ1-1|TRBV7-6
CASSLARPGDEMNTEAFF
TGTGCCAGCAGCTTAGCGCGTCCAGGGGACGAGATGAACACTGAAGCTTTCTTT
>-|-|TRBJ2-2|TRBV7-2
CASSPQYTGELFF
TGTGCCAGCAGCCCTCAGTACACCGGGGAGCTGTTTTTT
>once|-|TRBJ1-5|TRBV10-3
CAISEGQGFQPQHF
TGTGCCATCAGTGAGGGGCAGGGGTTTCAGCCCCAGCATTTT
>-|-|TRBJ1-1|TRBV19
CASSIRVLTEAFF
TGTGCCAGTAGCATCAGGGTACTCACTGAAGCTTTCTTT
>-|TRBD1|TRBJ1-6|TRBV7-2
CASSSTGTGSRLPLHF
TGTGCCAGCAGTTCCACTGGGACAGGCTCCCGCCTACCCCTCCACTTT
>-|-|TRBJ2-6|TRBV28
CASSPGGSGANVLTF
TGTGCCAGCAGTCCCGGCGGCTCTGGGGCCAACGTCCTGACTTTC
>few|TRBD1|TRBJ1-4|TRBV6-1
CASSESPPIPLQGVNEKLFF
TGTGCCAGCAGTGAATCCCCTCCTATCCCCTTACAGGGGGTGAATGAAAAACTGTTTTTT
>-|TRBD1|TRBJ2-7|TRBV27
CASSTTGDSYEQYF
TGTGCCAGCAGTACGACAGGGGACTCCTACGAGCAGTACTTC
>-|TRBD2|TRBJ2-3|TRBV7-8
CASSFRASGGSTDTQYF
TGTGCCAGCAGCTTTAGGGCTAGCGGGGGGTCCACAGATACGCAGTATTTT
>-|TRBD1|TRBJ2-2|TRBV18
CASSPGQIANTGELFF
TGTGCCAGCTCACCGGGACAGATCGCGAACACCGGGGAGCTGTTTTTT
>-|-|TRBJ1-4|TRBV4-3
CASSSERNEKLFF
TGCGCCAGCAGCTCGGAGCGGAATGAAAAACTGTTTTTT
>-|-|TRBJ2-2|TRBV4-1
CASSPTGTPANTGELFF
TGCGCCAGCAGCCCGACCGGGACTCCCGCGAACACCGGGGAGCTGTTTTTT
>-|-|TRBJ1-1|TRBV11-3
CASSFRTEAFF
TGTGCCAGCAGCTTCAGAACTGAAGCTTTCTTT
>-|-|TRBJ2-1|TRBV18
CASSPLDSLLHNEQFF
TGTGCCAGCTCACCTTTGGACAGCCTCCTGCACAATGAGCAGTTCTTC
>few|TRBD1|TRBJ2-5|TRBV7-8
CASSLSWDRNQETQYF
TGTGCCAGCAGCTTATCCTGGGACAGAAACCAAGAGACCCAGTACTTC
>-|TRBD1|TRBJ1-4|TRBV9
CASSETEGAEKLFF
TGTGCCAGCAGCGAGACCGAGGGGGCCGAAAAACTGTTTTTT
>-|TRBD1|TRBJ2-7|TRBV9
CASSPNQGQGYEQYF
TGTGCCAGCAGCCCAAACCAGGGACAGGGCTACGAGCAGTACTTC
>-|TRBD1|TRBJ1-2|TRBV7-2
CASSPRDRGSNYGYTF
TGTGCCAGCAGCCCTAGGGACAGGGGAAGTAACTATGGCTACACCTTC
>-|-|TRBJ1-2|TRBV11-2
CASSLPFDGYTF
TGTGCCAGCAGCTTACCTTTTGATGGCTACACCTTC
>-|-|TRBJ1-5|TRBV6-6
CASSYSRQNQPQHF
TGTGCCAGCAGTTACTCGAGACAGAATCAGCCCCAGCATTTT
>-|TRBD2|TRBJ2-3|TRBV5-1
CASSYLAGSGTDTQYF
TGCGCCAGCAGCTATCTAGCGGGGTCGGGCACAGATACGCAGTATTTT
>-|-|TRBJ2-1|TRBV6-5
CASSRSWSYNEQFF
TGTGCCAGCAGCCGCAGTTGGTCCTACAATGAGCAGTTCTTC
>-|TRBD1|TRBJ2-7|TRBV7-2
CASSWGQTLRGEQYF
TGTGCCAGCAGCTGGGGACAGACCTTAAGAGGCGAGCAGTACTTC
>-|TRBD2|TRBJ2-2|TRBV6-6
CATSRGVDTGELFF
TGTGCCACCTCCCGGGGGGTAGACACCGGGGAGCTGTTTTTT
>-|TRBD1|TRBJ1-1|TRBV4-3
CASSQHRGMNTEAFF
TGCGCCAGCAGCCAGCACAGGGGTATGAACACTGAAGCTTTCTTT
>-|TRBD2|TRBJ2-1|TRBV11-1
CASSFELAGDNEQFF
TGTGCCAGCAGCTTCGAACTAGCGGGGGACAATGAGCAGTTCTTC
>-|-|TRBJ1-2|TRBV7-9
CASSPTGDYGYTF
TGTGCCAGCAGCCCGACAGGAGACTATGGCTACACCTTC
>few|-|TRBJ2-1|TRBV28
CASSFLGFNEQFF
TGTGCCAGCAGTTTTCTAGGTTTCAATGAGCAGTTCTTC
>-|-|TRBJ1-1|TRBV4-3
CASSLYPGDTEAFF
TGCGCCAGCAGCCTCTACCCAGGGGACACTGAAGCTTTCTTT
>-|TRBD1|TRBJ1-2|TRBV5-1
CASSFRQGANYGYTF
TGCGCCAGCAGCTTCCGACAGGGGGCTAACTATGGCTACACCTTC
>once|-|TRBJ2-1|TRBV29-1
CSVGTFNEQFF
TGCAGCGTTGGGACTTTCAATGAGCAGTTCTTC
>-|TRBD2|TRBJ2-1|TRBV11-2
CASSLSRGGFYEQFF
TGTGCCAGCAGCTTAAGTCGGGGGGGATTTTATGAGCAGTTCTTC
>-|TRBD2|TRBJ2-3|TRBV11-3
CASSPRTSGGDTDTQYF
TGTGCCAGCAGCCCCCGGACTAGCGGGGGGGACACAGATACGCAGTATTTT
>-|TRBD2|TRBJ2-1|TRBV9
CASSALLAGGLNEQFF
TGTGCCAGCAGCGCCTTACTAGCGGGGGGGCTCAATGAGCAGTTCTTC
>-|-|TRBJ1-5|TRBV25-1
CASSGGGNQPQHF
TGTGCCAGCAGTGGAGGGGGTAATCAGCCCCAGCATTTT
>-|TRBD2|TRBJ2-3|TRBV6-1
CASTSGLATDTQYF
TGTGCCAGCACCTCGGGACTAGCAACAGATACGCAGTATTTT
>-|-|TRBJ2-2|TRBV7-8
CASSWGLNTGELFF
TGTGCCAGCAGCTGGGGACTGAACACCGGGGAGCTGTTTTTT
>-|TRBD1|TRBJ2-2|TRBV2
CASSVYYRGGGELFF
TGTGCCAGCAGTGTTTACTACAGGGGCGGCGGGGAGCTGTTTTTT
>-|-|TRBJ2-5|TRBV7-2
CASSEDRYVTQYF
TGTGCCAGCAGCGAGGACAGATACGTGACCCAGTACTTC
>-|-|TRBJ1-1|TRBV10-3
CAISGQENTEAFF
TGTGCCATCAGTGGACAGGAGAACACTGAAGCTTTCTTT
>-|-|TRBJ1-4|TRBV6-6
CASSYPQATNEKLFF
TGTGCCAGCAGTTACCCACAGGCAACTAATGAAAAACTGTTTTTT
>-|TRBD1|TRBJ2-1|TRBV14
CASSRRQGLPYNEQFF
TGTGCCAGCAGCCGCCGACAGGGGCTTCCCTACAATGAGCAGTTCTTC
>-|-|TRBJ1-5|TRBV28
CASSDSHGARTHQPQHF
TGTGCCAGCAGCGACTCTCATGGGGCCCGGACCCATCAGCCCCAGCATTTT
>-|TRBD1|TRBJ2-3|TRBV5-4
CASSHRTGRHTDTQYF
TGTGCCAGCAGCCATAGGACAGGGAGGCATACAGATACGCAGTATTTT